Reported below is one T cell receptor (beta chain). Its specificity is unknown. These data belong to a study of cytomegalovirus exposure and HLA in healthy donors. General study findings and limits: Rare sequences made up most TCRs, while some public TCRs were found in many donors. TCR beta chains numbering some 160 were designated cytomegalovirus-associated.

Repertoires were generated with immunoSEQ multiplex PCR, while TCRdb's copy carries only in-frame clones and drops some. In the table there are roughly 120,000 clones, about nine tenths of which are singletons. This clonotype was obtained from a man aged 18 to 30 in good health and CMV-seropositive. Source material: PBMCs.

The CDR3 coding sequence is TGCAGCGTTCCACACGGGGGCACTGAAGCTTTCTTT. Translation: CSVPHGGTEAFF. This chain links TRBV29-1 with TRBJ1-1, with a possible D match to TRBD1 (5 bases). CDR1 is SQVTM and CDR2 is ANQGSEA in the germline V gene. The CDR3 is 12 residues long. Trimming left V 5 bases short and J 4 bases short, with 11 bases between.